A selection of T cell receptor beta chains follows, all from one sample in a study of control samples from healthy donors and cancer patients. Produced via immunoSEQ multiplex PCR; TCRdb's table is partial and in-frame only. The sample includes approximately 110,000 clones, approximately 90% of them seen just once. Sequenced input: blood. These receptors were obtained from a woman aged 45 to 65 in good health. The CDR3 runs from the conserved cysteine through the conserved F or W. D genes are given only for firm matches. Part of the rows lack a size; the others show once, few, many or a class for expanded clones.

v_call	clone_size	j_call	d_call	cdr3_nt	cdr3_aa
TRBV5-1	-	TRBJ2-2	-	TGCGCCAGCAGCTTGAGTTTAAGCACCGGGGAGCTGTTTTTT	CASSLSLSTGELFF
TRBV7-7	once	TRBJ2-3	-	TGTGCCAGCAGCTCTTCCGGGACTAGCACAGATACGCAGTATTTT	CASSSSGTSTDTQYF
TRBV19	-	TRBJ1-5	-	TGTGCCAGTAGTGTTACAGCTAGCAATCAGCCCCAGCATTTT	CASSVTASNQPQHF
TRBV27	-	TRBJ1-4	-	TGTGCCAGCAGTTTCTCCCCGACATATGAAAAACTGTTTTTT	CASSFSPTYEKLFF
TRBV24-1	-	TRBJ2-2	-	TGTGCCACCAGTGATTTTACCGGGGAGCTGTTTTTT	CATSDFTGELFF
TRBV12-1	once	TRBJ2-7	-	TGTGCCAGCAGCTTTCGAGGACCCGATACCTACGAGCAGTACTTC	CASSFRGPDTYEQYF
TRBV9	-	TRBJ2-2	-	TGTGCCAGCAGCACCCAGGGTTTTAGCGATGACACCGGGGAGCTGTTTTTT	CASSTQGFSDDTGELFF
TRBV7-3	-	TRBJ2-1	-	TGTGCCAGCAGCTTCGGCCAGTCAAGGGCCAATGAGCAGTTCTTC	CASSFGQSRANEQFF
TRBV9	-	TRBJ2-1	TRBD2	TGTGCCAGCAGCGTGGGGACTAGCGGGAGGGCCTGGATCGATGAGCAGTTCTTC	CASSVGTSGRAWIDEQFF
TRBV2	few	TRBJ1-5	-	TGTGCCAGCAACCCCGAGGGGCGCAATCAGCCCCAGCATTTT	CASNPEGRNQPQHF
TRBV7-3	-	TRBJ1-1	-	TGTGCCAGCAGCCGACAGAGGAACACTGAAGCTTTCTTT	CASSRQRNTEAFF
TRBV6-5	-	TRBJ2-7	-	TGTGCCAGCAGTCCCAGGACTCAGCTGCCCTACGAGCAGTACTTC	CASSPRTQLPYEQYF
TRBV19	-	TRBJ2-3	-	TGTGCCAGTAGTATCCCAGCCTCACTGGGGACGCAGTATTTT	CASSIPASLGTQYF
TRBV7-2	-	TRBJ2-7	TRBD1	TGTGCCAGCACCGGCTCCGGGACAGGGTTACCCTACGAGCAGTACTTC	CASTGSGTGLPYEQYF
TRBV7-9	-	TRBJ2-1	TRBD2	TGTGCCAGCACCCCATTGACTAGCGGGAGGGCCAATGAGCAGTTCTTC	CASTPLTSGRANEQFF
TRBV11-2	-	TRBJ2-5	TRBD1	TGTGCCAGCAGCTCGGACAGGGGACGAGAGACCCAGTACTTC	CASSSDRGRETQYF
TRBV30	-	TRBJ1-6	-	TGTGCCTGGAGTGTACTGCAGGGCGGGTCACCCCTCCACTTT	CAWSVLQGGSPLHF
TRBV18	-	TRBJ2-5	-	TGTGCCAGCGCGGGCCTAGGACAAGAGACCCAGTACTTC	CASAGLGQETQYF
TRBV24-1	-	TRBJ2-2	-	TGTGCCCCCCCCCGACAGGACGGGAGGAACACCGGGGAGCTGTTTTTT	CAPPRQDGRNTGELFF
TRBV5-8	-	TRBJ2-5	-	TGTGCCAGCAGCTTCTCCAAGGCCCAGTACTTC	CASSFSKAQYF
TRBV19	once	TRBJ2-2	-	TGTGCCAGTAGAGCCAGGGGATCGAACACCGGGGAGCTGTTTTTT	CASRARGSNTGELFF
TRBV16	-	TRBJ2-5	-	TGTGCCAGCAGCCAATCTGGGTTTGGGACCCAGTACTTC	CASSQSGFGTQYF
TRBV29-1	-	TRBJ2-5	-	TGCAGCGCCCTCCTTTATCGGGGAGAGACCCAGTACTTC	CSALLYRGETQYF
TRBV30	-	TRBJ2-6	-	TGTGCCTGGAGTTGGGGGCCTGGGGCCAACGTCCTGACTTTC	CAWSWGPGANVLTF
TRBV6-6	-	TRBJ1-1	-	TGTGCCAGTTCGGCAGGAATCACTGAAGCTTTCTTT	CASSAGITEAFF
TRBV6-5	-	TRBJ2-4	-	TGTGCCAGCACAGGGAGGGCCAAAAACATTCAGTACTTC	CASTGRAKNIQYF
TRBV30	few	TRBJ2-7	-	TGTGCCTGGAGTGACTTGGGGGAGCAGTACTTC	CAWSDLGEQYF
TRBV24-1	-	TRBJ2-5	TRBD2	TGTGCCACCAGTGATTGGGGCAGGGAGGGTAATATTGGGGCCCAGTACTTC	CATSDWGREGNIGAQYF
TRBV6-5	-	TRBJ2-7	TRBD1	TGTGCCTCAACTAGGGGGACAGCCTCCTACGAGCAGTACTTC	CASTRGTASYEQYF
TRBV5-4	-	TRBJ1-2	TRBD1	TGTGCCAGCAGATTGACAGGGGGCGCACATGGCTACACCTTC	CASRLTGGAHGYTF
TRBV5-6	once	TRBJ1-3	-	TGTGCCAGCAGCTTTCCGGGTTTTACCGGAAACACCATATATTTT	CASSFPGFTGNTIYF
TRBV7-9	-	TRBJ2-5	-	TGTGCCAGCAGCTTAATAGAGACCCAGTACTTC	CASSLIETQYF
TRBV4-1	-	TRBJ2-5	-	TGCGCCAGCAGCTTCGCGAGCGCCGCCGACCAGAAGCAAGAGACCCAGTACTTC	CASSFASAADQKQETQYF
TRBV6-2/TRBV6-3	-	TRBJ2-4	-	TGTGCCAGCAGTTTACTAGCTGGCATTCAGTACTTC	CASSLLAGIQYF
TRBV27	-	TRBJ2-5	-	TGTGCCAGCAGCTTGGGTCAAGAGACCCAGTACTTC	CASSLGQETQYF
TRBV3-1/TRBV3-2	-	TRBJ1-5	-	TGTGCCAGCAGCCAGCACGTTAGCCAGGCGGGCGGCAATCAGCCCCAGCATTTT	CASSQHVSQAGGNQPQHF
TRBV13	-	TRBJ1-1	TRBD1	TGTGCCAGCAGCCTAGCCGGGACAGGGAAGGACACTGAAGCTTTCTTT	CASSLAGTGKDTEAFF
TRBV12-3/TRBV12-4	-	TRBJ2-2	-	TGTGCCAGCAGCTCTGACACCGGGGAGCTGTTTTTT	CASSSDTGELFF
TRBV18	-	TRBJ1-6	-	TGTGCCAGCTCACCAAGCATTGCACCTCAGGGAAGTTCACCCCTCCACTTT	CASSPSIAPQGSSPLHF
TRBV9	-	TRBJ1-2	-	TGTGCCAGCAGCCCCACGGCGGGCGGCGTAGGAAAGCGCTACACCTTC	CASSPTAGGVGKRYTF
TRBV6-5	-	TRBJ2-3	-	TGTGCCAGCAAACGTCGGGCGCTTACAGATACGCAGTATTTT	CASKRRALTDTQYF
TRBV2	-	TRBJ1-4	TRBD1	TGTGCCAGCAGTTCATTACAGGGGGCGAAGGAAAAACTGTTTTTT	CASSSLQGAKEKLFF
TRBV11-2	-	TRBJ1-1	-	TGTGCCAGCAGCTTATATTCCAGAAACCTTGAAGCTTTCTTT	CASSLYSRNLEAFF
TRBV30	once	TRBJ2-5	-	TGTGCCTGGAGCCGGGGCTACCAAGAGACCCAGTACTTC	CAWSRGYQETQYF
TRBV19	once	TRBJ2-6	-	TGTGCCAGTAGTACGCACGCTGGGGCCAACGTCCTGACTTTC	CASSTHAGANVLTF
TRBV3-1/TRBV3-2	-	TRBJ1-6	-	TGTGCCAGCAGCAGGGGAGGGCGCAATTCACCCCTCCACTTT	CASSRGGRNSPLHF